This T cell receptor (beta chain) is from a study of cytomegalovirus exposure and HLA in healthy donors. Study-level results: HLA allele associations emerged for some 16,000 TCR beta sequences in a later analysis, at 0.05 false discovery rate. A later analysis linked a missense DCLRE1C variant to TCR beta V- and J-gene trimming.

A word on this clone: Antigen: not known.

The CDR3 covers 17 residues. Germline CDR1 SGHRS, CDR2 YFSETQ. The primer mix had 60 Vbeta and 13 Jbeta primers. The repertoire was sequenced with immunoSEQ multiplex PCR; TCRdb's copy has only in-frame clones and lacks some. Of about 110,000 clones detected, about 80% appear once; the ten largest clones hold 2.5% to 3.5%. Sequencing used PBMCs. The clonotype comes from a woman in her sixties or seventies in good health and CMV-seropositive. The chain employs TRBV5-1 and TRBJ2-5, with 13 bases fitting TRBD2. The end of the DNA fits TRBJ2-7 better, so the J call may be wrong. Here the CDR3 reads CASSLARTSGGHYEQYF. The CDR3, as DNA: TGCGCCAGCAGCTTGGCTAGGACTAGCGGGGGACACTACGAGCAGTACTTC.